This is a list of T cell receptor beta chains from one sample in a study of EBV T-cell therapy then PD-1 blockade in nasopharyngeal carcinoma. The assay was immunoSEQ multiplex PCR, and TCRdb's table has in-frame clones only and misses some. The sample has about 19,000 clones, around 82% seen once; the top ten hold around 30%. The antigens of these receptors remain unknown. The source was CD8+ T cells from blood, collected around day 30 from a patient whose treatment included autologous EBV-specific T cells and nivolumab. These receptors were obtained from a middle-aged man with nasopharyngeal carcinoma. CDR3s include the opening cysteine and the closing phenylalanine or tryptophan. A D gene is named only where the DNA matches it firmly. Clone size is not always given. Where it is, it says once, few, many or a class for expanded clones.

>NA|TRBJ1-3|NA|TRBV4-3
TGCGCCAGCAGCCAACACGCGTTCCCGACAGCCTCTGGAAACACCATATATTTT
CASSQHAFPTASGNTIYF
>large|TRBJ1-2|NA|TRBV28
TGTGCCAGCAACCCAGGGGTCTTTAACTATGGCTACACCTTC
CASNPGVFNYGYTF
>NA|TRBJ2-4|NA|TRBV23-1
TGCGCCAGCAGTCAACGCAGGTGGGCCAAAAACATTCAGTACTTC
CASSQRRWAKNIQYF
>NA|TRBJ2-7|NA|TRBV7-2
TGTGCCAGCAGCTTATGGGAGACCTACGAGCAGTACTTC
CASSLWETYEQYF
>NA|TRBJ1-2|TRBD1|TRBV6-5
TGTGCCAGCAGTTCCGGGACAGGGAGTAGCTACACCTTC
CASSSGTGSSYTF
>NA|TRBJ2-1|NA|TRBV19
TGTGCCAGTAGCACGGACAGAAAAGGCAATGAGCAGTTCTTC
CASSTDRKGNEQFF
>NA|TRBJ1-1|NA|TRBV25-1
TGTGCCAGCAGCCTCGGGTCCAACACTGAAGCTTTCTTT
CASSLGSNTEAFF
>NA|TRBJ2-4|TRBD1|TRBV27
TGTGCCAGCAGTTTAGGGGTAGGGGGACAGGGGGACATTCAGTACTTC
CASSLGVGGQGDIQYF
>NA|TRBJ2-2|NA|TRBV2
TGTGCCAGCAAGGGCCCCGGGGAGCTGTTTTTT
CASKGPGELFF
>NA|TRBJ1-5|TRBD1|TRBV4-3
TGCGCCAGCAGCCAAGGGTCAGGGGGCGGGCAGCCCCAGCATTTT
CASSQGSGGGQPQHF
>NA|TRBJ1-1|TRBD1|TRBV5-4
TGTGCCAGCAGCTTTGGGGAGGAGGACAGGGCGAGGGGCACTGAAGCTTTCTTT
CASSFGEEDRARGTEAFF
>NA|TRBJ2-6|TRBD2|TRBV6-5
TGTGCCAGCAGTTCAGCGGGGGGGCTTGGGGCCAACGTCCTGACTTTC
CASSSAGGLGANVLTF
>once|TRBJ2-5|TRBD2|TRBV27
TGTGCCAGCACCGAACTAGCGGGGGGGCGGGAGACCCAGTACTTC
CASTELAGGRETQYF
>NA|TRBJ2-7|TRBD1|TRBV29-1
TGCAGCGCCGGCGGGGGGACAGGGGGGGTCTACGAGCAGTACTTC
CSAGGGTGGVYEQYF
>NA|TRBJ2-7|NA|TRBV7-9
TGTGCCAGCAGCTCTCCGGGACAAGCCTACGAGCAGTACTTC
CASSSPGQAYEQYF
>once|TRBJ2-1|TRBD2|TRBV4-3
TGCGCCAGCAGCCGTCGGGGGGGCTTGCCCAATGAGCAGTTCTTC
CASSRRGGLPNEQFF
>NA|TRBJ1-2|NA|TRBV28
TGTGCCAGCAGACCCCGGGCCTCCTATGGCTACACCTTC
CASRPRASYGYTF
>NA|TRBJ1-2|TRBD1|TRBV9
TGTGCCAGCACCACAGGGGATGGCTACACCTTC
CASTTGDGYTF